This TCR beta chain was identified in a study of blood T cell repertoires in COVID-19. Study in general: COVID-19 samples from acute and convalescent phases originated in the United States, Italy and Spain. The cDNA or gDNA used as material had been derived from T cells, B-cell-depleted T cells, or PBMCs.

Per the original methods: Reference gene primer amplification gave estimated nucleated cell counts. Produced via immunoSEQ multiplex PCR; TCRdb's table is partial and in-frame only. Clonal size and the V and J genes are those of that table, whereas D and trimming came from the DNA. Of around 280,000 clones detected, 75% to 90% appear once; the ten largest clones hold 2% to 2.5%. The CDR3 totals 15 residues. Germline CDR1 reads LNHDA; CDR2 reads SQIVND (reference sequence). With 7 bases removed from V and 0 bases from J, the gap between germline ends came to 15 bases. The J gene is TRBJ1-2, the V gene TRBV19; D is unclear. This clonotype was obtained from a woman aged 25 to 45 who had recovered from COVID-19. Source material: peripheral blood. CDR3 amino acids: CASTSGFSTNYGYTF. The DNA for the CDR3 is TGTGCCAGTACATCAGGCTTCTCTACTAACTATGGCTACACCTTC.